This T cell receptor beta chain was sequenced for a study of type 1 and type 2 diabetes patients. Amplification started from genomic DNA. Amplification of the beta chain CDR3 used 30 forward and 13 reverse multiplex primers. TCRdb used MiXCR to reprocess the multiplex PCR reads, holding one entry per CDR3 protein. The table shows more than 250,000 distinct CDR3 sequences, with roughly 50% occurring only once. Trimming removed 7 bases at V and 1 base at J, with 4 bases between. This CDR3 has 11 residues. Germline lookup yields CDR1 SNHLY and CDR2 FYNNEI. The sample holds a few counts of this clonotype. The chain joins TRBV2 to TRBJ1-1; D uncertain. This clonotype originated in a man aged 18 to 35 with type 2 diabetes. The specimen sequenced was peripheral blood mononuclear cells (PBMCs). The CDR3 spells CASKRNTEAFF. CDR3 DNA sequence: TGTGCCAGCAAACGGAACACTGAAGCTTTCTTT.